This T cell receptor beta chain was documented in a study of T cells in Graves' hyperthyroidism and ophthalmopathy. Study-wide findings and caveats: Stable hyperthyroidism was separated from ophthalmopathy by a model based on 13 V-J features.

Researchers amplified the TCR beta CDR3 regions from RNA transcripts. Using the HTBI primer set, a first-round RT-PCR was run on the TCR CDR3. TCRdb fed the multiplex PCR reads into MiXCR, producing one record per CDR3 protein. Among 660,000 or so distinct CDR3 sequences listed, roughly 20% were seen once. Lactation, pregnancy, other autoimmune disease or uncontrolled infection led to exclusion of patients. Diagnoses rested on clinical symptoms, serum thyroxine and TRAb, thyroid ultrasound and orbital computed tomography. PBMCs were derived from roughly 10 ml fresh peripheral blood. Worth noting for this clonotype: Antigen specificity is unknown.

Sequencing was done on a sample of blood. The clonotype was recovered from a man between 25 and 39 years old with Graves' ophthalmopathy.

CDR3 amino acids: CASSPTGTTGGLHNEQFF. CDR3 nucleotides: TGTGCCAGCAGCCCAACCGGTACGACAGGGGGGCTTCACAATGAGCAGTTCTTC. The chain recombines TRBV9 with TRBJ2-1, with 9 bases that match TRBD1. CDR3 length equals 18 residues. Germline V gene data show CDR1 as SGDLS and CDR2 as YYNGEE. V trimming: 4 bases; J trimming: 5 bases; junction bases outside the gene matches: 16.